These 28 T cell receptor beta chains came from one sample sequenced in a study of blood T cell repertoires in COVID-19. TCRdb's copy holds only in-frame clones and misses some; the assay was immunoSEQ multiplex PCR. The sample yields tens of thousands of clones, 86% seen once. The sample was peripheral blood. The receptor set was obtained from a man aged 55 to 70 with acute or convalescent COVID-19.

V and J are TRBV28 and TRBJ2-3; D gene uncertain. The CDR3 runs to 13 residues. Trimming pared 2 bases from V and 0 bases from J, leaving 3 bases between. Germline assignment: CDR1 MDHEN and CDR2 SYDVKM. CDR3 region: CASSLQSTDTQYF. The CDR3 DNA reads TGTGCCAGCAGTTTACAGAGCACAGATACGCAGTATTTT.

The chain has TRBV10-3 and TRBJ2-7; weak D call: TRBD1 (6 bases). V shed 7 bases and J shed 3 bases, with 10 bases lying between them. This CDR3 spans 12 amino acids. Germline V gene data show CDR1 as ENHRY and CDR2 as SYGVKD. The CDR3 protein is CAIKEGGYEQYF. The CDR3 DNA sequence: TGTGCCATCAAAGAAGGGGGCTACGAGCAGTACTTC.

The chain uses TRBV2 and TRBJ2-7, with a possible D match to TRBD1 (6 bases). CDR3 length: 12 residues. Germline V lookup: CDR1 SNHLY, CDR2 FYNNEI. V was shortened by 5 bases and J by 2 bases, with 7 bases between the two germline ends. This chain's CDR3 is CASSQGPYEQYF. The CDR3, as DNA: TGTGCCAGCAGTCAGGGGCCCTACGAGCAGTACTTC.

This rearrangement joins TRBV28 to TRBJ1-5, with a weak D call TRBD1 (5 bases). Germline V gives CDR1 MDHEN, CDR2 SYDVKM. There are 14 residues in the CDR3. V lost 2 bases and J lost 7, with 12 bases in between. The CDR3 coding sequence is TGTGCCAGCAGTTTACCCGGGGGAGGGCAGCCCCAGCATTTT. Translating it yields CASSLPGGGQPQHF. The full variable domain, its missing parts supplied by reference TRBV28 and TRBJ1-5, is DVKVTQSSRYLVKRTGEKVFLECVQDMDHENMFWYRQDPGLGLRLIYFSYDVKMKEKGDIPEGYSVSREKKERFSLILESASTNQTSMYLCASSLPGGGQPQHFGDGTRLSIL.

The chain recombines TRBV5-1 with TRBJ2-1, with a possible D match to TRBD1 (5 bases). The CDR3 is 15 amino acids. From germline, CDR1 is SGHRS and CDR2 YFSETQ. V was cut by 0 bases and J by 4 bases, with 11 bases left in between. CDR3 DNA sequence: TGCGCCAGCAGCTTGGTATCCCAGGGTTACAATGAGCAGTTCTTC. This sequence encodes CASSLVSQGYNEQFF.

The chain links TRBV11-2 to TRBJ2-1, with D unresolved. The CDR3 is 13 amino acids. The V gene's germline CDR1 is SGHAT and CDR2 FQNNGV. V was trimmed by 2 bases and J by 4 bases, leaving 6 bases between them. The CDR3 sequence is CASSLSTYNEQFF. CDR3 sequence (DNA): TGTGCCAGCAGCTTAAGTACTTACAATGAGCAGTTCTTC.

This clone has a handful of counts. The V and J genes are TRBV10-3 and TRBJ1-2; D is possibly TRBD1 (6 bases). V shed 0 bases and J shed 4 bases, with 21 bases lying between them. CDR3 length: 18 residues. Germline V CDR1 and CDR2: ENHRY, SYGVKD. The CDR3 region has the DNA TGTGCCATCAGTGAGTCGGCGGGGGCTAGCTACTCACTCTATGGCTACACCTTC. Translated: CAISESAGASYSLYGYTF.

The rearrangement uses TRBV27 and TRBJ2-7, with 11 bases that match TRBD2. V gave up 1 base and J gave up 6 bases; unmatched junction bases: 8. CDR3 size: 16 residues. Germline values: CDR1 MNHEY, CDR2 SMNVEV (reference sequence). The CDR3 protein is CASSLYGGGTSGEQYF. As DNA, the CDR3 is TGTGCCAGCAGTTTATATGGGGGGGGGACTAGCGGCGAGCAGTACTTC.

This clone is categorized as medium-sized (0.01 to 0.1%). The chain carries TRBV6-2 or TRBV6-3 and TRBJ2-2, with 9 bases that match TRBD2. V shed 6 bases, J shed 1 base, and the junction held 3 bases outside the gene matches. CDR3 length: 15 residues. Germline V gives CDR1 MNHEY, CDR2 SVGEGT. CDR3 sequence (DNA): TGTGCCAGCAGCCGAGCGGGGGGGAACACCGGGGAGCTGTTTTTT. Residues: CASSRAGGNTGELFF.

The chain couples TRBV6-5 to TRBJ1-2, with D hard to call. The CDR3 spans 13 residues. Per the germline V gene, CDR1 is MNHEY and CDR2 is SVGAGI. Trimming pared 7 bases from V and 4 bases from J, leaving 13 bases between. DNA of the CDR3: TGTGCCAGCACGCCGGGAGTTGCCTATGGCTACACCTTC. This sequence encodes CASTPGVAYGYTF.

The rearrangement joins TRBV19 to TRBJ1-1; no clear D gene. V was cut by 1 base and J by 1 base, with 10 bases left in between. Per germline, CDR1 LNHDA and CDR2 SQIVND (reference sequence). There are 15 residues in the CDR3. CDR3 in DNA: TGTGCCAGTAGTATAGGACATCTAAGGAACACTGAAGCTTTCTTT. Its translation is CASSIGHLRNTEAFF.

The DNA for the CDR3 is TGTGCCAGCAGCGTAGAGGGACAACCCAATCAGCCCCAGCATTTT. Residues: CASSVEGQPNQPQHF. This chain links TRBV9 with TRBJ1-5, with a possible D match to TRBD1 (6 bases). The V gene lost 0 bases and the J gene lost 3 bases, with 10 bases spanning the gap. The CDR3 has 15 residues. Per the germline V gene, CDR1 is SGDLS and CDR2 is YYNGEE.

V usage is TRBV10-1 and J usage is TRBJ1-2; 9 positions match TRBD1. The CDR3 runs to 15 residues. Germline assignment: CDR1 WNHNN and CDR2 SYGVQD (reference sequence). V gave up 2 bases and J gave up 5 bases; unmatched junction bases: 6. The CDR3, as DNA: TGCGCCAGCAGTGAGCGGACAGGGGCGCCATATGGCTACACCTTC. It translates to CASSERTGAPYGYTF.

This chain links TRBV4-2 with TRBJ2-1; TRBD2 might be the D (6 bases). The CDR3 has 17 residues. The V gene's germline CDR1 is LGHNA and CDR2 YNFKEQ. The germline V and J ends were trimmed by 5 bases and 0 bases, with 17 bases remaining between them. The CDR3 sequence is CASSYGGAVVSYNEQFF. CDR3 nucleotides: TGTGCCAGCAGCTACGGGGGAGCGGTGGTCTCCTACAATGAGCAGTTCTTC.

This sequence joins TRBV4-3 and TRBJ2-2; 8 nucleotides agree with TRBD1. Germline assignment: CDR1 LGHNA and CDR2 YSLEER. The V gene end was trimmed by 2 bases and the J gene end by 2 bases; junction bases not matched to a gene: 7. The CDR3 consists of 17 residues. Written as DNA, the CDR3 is TGCGCCAGCAGCCAAACAACCGGGACAGGAAACACCGGGGAGCTGTTTTTT. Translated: CASSQTTGTGNTGELFF.

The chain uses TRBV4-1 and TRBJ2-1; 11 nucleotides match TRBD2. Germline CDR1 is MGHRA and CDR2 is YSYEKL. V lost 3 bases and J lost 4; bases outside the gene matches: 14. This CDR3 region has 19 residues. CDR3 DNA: TGCGCCAGCAGCCACTCTAGGGCTAGCGGGGGGTCCCGATACAATGAGCAGTTCTTC. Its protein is CASSHSRASGGSRYNEQFF.

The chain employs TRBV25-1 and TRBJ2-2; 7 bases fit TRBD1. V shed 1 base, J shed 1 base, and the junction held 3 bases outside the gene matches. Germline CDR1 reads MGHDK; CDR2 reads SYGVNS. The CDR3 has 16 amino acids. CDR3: CASSESRTGNTGELFF. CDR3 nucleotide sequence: TGTGCCAGCAGTGAATCGAGGACAGGGAACACCGGGGAGCTGTTTTTT.

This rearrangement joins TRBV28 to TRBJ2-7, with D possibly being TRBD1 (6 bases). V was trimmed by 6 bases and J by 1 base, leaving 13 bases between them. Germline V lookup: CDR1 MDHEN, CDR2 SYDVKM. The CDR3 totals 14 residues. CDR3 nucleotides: TGTGCCAGCAGGGGCCCCGGACAGTCCTACGAGCAGTACTTC. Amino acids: CASRGPGQSYEQYF.

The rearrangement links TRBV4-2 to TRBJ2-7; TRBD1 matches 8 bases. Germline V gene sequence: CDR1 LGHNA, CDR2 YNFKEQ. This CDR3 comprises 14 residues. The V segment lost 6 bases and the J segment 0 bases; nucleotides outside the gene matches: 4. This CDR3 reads CASRLDRVSYEQYF. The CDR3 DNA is TGTGCCAGCAGGTTGGACAGGGTCTCCTACGAGCAGTACTTC.

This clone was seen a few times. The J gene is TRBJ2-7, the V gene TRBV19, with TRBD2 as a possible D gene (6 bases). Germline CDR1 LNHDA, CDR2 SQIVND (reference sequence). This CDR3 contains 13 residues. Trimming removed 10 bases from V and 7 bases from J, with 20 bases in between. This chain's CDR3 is CATRAGPMGEQYF. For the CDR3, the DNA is TGTGCCACCCGTGCGGGACCCATGGGAGAGCAGTACTTC.

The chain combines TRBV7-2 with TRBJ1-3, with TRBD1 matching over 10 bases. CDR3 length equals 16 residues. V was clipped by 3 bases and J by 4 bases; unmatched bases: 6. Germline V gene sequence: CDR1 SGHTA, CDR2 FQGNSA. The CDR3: CASSFLETGGGNTIYF. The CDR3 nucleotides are TGTGCCAGCAGCTTCCTAGAGACAGGGGGCGGAAACACCATATATTTT. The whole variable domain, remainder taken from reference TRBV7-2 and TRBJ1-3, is GAGVSQSPSNKVTEKGKDVELRCDPISGHTALYWYRQSLGQGLEFLIYFQGNSAPDKSGLPSDRFSAERTGGSVSTLTIQRTQQEDSAVYLCASSFLETGGGNTIYFGEGSWLTVV.

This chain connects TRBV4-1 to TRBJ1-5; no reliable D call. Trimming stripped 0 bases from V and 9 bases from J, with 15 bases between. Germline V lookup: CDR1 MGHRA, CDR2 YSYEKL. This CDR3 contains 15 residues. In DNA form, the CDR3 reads TGCGCCAGCAGCCAAGAGGTGGCAGGTATACGGCCCCAGCATTTT. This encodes CASSQEVAGIRPQHF.

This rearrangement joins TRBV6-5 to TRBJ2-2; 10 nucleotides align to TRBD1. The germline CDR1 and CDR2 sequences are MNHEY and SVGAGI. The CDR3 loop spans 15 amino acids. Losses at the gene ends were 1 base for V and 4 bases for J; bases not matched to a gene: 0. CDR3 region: CASSYWTGGTGELFF. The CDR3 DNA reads TGTGCCAGCAGTTACTGGACAGGGGGCACCGGGGAGCTGTTTTTT.

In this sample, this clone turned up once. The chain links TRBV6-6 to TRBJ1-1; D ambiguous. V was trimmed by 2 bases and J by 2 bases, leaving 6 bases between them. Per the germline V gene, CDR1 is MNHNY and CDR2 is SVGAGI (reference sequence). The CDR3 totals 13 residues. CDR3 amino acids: CASSYKPNTEAFF. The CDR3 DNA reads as TGTGCCAGCAGTTACAAGCCCAACACTGAAGCTTTCTTT.

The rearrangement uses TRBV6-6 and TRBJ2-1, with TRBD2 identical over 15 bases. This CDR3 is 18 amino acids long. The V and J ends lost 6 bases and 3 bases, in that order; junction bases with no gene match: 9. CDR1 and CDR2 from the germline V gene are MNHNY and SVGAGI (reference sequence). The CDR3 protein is CASRRGLAGGPFYNEQFF. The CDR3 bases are TGTGCCAGCAGACGAGGACTAGCGGGGGGGCCATTCTACAATGAGCAGTTCTTC.

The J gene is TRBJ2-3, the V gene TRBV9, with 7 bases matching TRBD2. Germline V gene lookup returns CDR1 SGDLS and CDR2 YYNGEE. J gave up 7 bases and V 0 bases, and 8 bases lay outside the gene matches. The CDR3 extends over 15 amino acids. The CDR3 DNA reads TGTGCCAGCAGCGTAGCTACCAGCGGGGTGAATACGCAGTATTTT. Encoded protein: CASSVATSGVNTQYF.

The CDR3 sequence is CASSLASLNYGYTF. Written as DNA, the CDR3 is TGTGCCAGCAGCTTAGCGTCCCTTAACTATGGCTACACCTTC. This chain connects TRBV7-2 to TRBJ1-2; D uncertain. V shed 0 bases and J shed 1 base, with 6 bases lying between them. This CDR3 comprises 14 residues. The germline CDR1 and CDR2 sequences are SGHTA and FQGNSA.

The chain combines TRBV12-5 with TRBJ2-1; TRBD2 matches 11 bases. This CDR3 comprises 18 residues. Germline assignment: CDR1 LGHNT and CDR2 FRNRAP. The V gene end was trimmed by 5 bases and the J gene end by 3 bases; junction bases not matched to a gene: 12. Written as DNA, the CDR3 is TGTGCTAGTGGTAAAACTAGCGGGGGTATGATCGTCTACAATGAGCAGTTCTTC. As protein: CASGKTSGGMIVYNEQFF. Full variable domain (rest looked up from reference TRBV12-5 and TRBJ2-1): DARVTQTPRHKVTEMGQEVTMRCQPILGHNTVFWYRQTMMQGLELLAYFRNRAPLDDSGMPKDRFSAEMPDATLATLKIQPSEPRDSAVYFCASGKTSGGMIVYNEQFFGPGTRLTVL.